Listed below are T cell receptor beta chains from one sample, sequenced in a study of T-cell memory formation after mild COVID-19. TCRdb used MiXCR to reprocess the 5' RACE reads, holding one entry per CDR3 protein. The sample holds approximately 65,000 distinct CDR3 sequences, over 8.5% seen once. The material sequenced was PBMCs or a T cell subset sorted from them (not recorded which). These TCRs come from a man aged 18 to 29 who had mild COVID-19 (a few samples of this study predate the infection). Cell type and time point are not known. Both conserved end residues are part of each CDR3. A D gene is named only where the DNA matches it firmly. Size is omitted from some rows. Given values are once, few, many or a class for expanded clones.

.	TRBV7-2	TRBJ2-7	many	TGTGCCAGCAGCTTAGTAGGTTTAGAGAACGAGCAGTACTTC	CASSLVGLENEQYF
.	TRBV4-1	TRBJ1-4	.	TGCGCCAGCAGCCCCGGCACCGGGACAATGGGTGAAAAACTGTTTTTT	CASSPGTGTMGEKLFF
TRBD1	TRBV7-9	TRBJ2-1	many	TGTGCCAGCAGCTTAGAGGACAGGCTGTCGCGGTTCTTC	CASSLEDRLSRFF
TRBD2	TRBV5-8	TRBJ2-1	.	TGTGCCAGCAGCTTGGTTAGCGGGGGGATTAATGAGCAGTTCTTC	CASSLVSGGINEQFF
.	TRBV5-5	TRBJ2-6	.	TGTGCCAGCACCGAGGCTATAGTAGCTACTGGGGCCAACGTCCTGACTTTC	CASTEAIVATGANVLTF
.	TRBV13	TRBJ2-7	few	TGTGCCAGCGCCTCGTCGGACCGGCTTATGAACGAGCAGTACTTC	CASASSDRLMNEQYF
.	TRBV7-2	TRBJ1-2	.	TGTGCCAGCAGCGTCACGTCTGGGACACAATATGGCTACACCTTC	CASSVTSGTQYGYTF
.	TRBV5-4	TRBJ2-1	few	TGTGCCAGCAGCTTGCAAGGCGTGACCTACAATGAGCAGTTCTTC	CASSLQGVTYNEQFF
.	TRBV6-6	TRBJ1-1	.	TGTGCCAGCAGTCCGGAATTGGGGACCTTAGCCTTT	CASSPELGTLAF
TRBD2	TRBV29-1	TRBJ2-3	many	TGCAGCGTTACCAGCGGGGGGACAAGAAATACGCAGTATTTT	CSVTSGGTRNTQYF
.	TRBV9	TRBJ2-7	.	TGTGCCACTGTCTTCTCCTACGAGCAGTACTTC	CATVFSYEQYF
.	TRBV7-2	TRBJ1-1	.	TGTGCCAGCAGCTTAGATCGGGCAGGGGAACGGGCTTTCTTT	CASSLDRAGERAFF
.	TRBV14	TRBJ2-1	few	TGTGCCAGCAGACAAGGTCCTAGCGCGTTCTACAATGAGCAGTTCTTC	CASRQGPSAFYNEQFF